The 30 T cell receptor beta chains in this list originate from one sample, sequenced in a study of cytomegalovirus exposure and HLA in healthy donors. PCR used 60 Vbeta primers and 13 Jbeta primers. Assay used: immunoSEQ multiplex PCR; TCRdb lists only in-frame clones, some missing. This sample contains 40,000 to 60,000 clones. Sequenced: PBMCs. The receptors come from a male donor in good health and CMV-seropositive.

This chain connects TRBV2 to TRBJ1-1, with D tentatively TRBD1 (5 bases). CDR1 and CDR2 (germline): SNHLY, FYNNEI. The CDR3 is 14 residues long. V was cut by 3 bases and J by 11 bases, with 19 bases left in between. CDR3 bases: TGTGCCAGCAGTGAGACGACAACAGGAACGGAGGCTTTCTTT. Its protein is CASSETTTGTEAFF.

The DNA of the CDR3 is TGTGCCAGCAGTCGCCTCCAGGGGTCAAGAGAGACCCAGTACTTC. This codes for CASSRLQGSRETQYF. The genes are TRBV6-5 and TRBJ2-5, with a tentative D call TRBD1 (6 bases). Trimming took 5 bases from V and 4 from J, leaving 17 bases between them. The CDR3 has 15 residues. The germline CDR1 and CDR2 sequences are MNHEY and SVGAGI.

The genes are TRBV5-1 and TRBJ2-2; D uncertain. V lost 5 bases and J 0 bases, leaving 14 bases between the germline ends. This CDR3 region has 16 residues. Germline V gives CDR1 SGHRS, CDR2 YFSETQ. CDR3 region: CASRRQMPSNTGELFF. The CDR3 DNA reads as TGCGCCAGCAGGAGGCAGATGCCGTCGAACACCGGGGAGCTGTTTTTT.

CDR3 sequence reads: CASSQAGADTQYF. The CDR3 region has the DNA TGCGCCAGCAGCCAAGCGGGGGCAGATACGCAGTATTTT. This chain uses TRBV4-3 with TRBJ2-3; D perhaps matches TRBD2 (6 bases). Germline V gene sequence: CDR1 LGHNA, CDR2 YSLEER. V was pared by 1 base and J by 4 bases, with 6 bases between. This CDR3 region has 13 residues.

The CDR3 DNA reads TGCGCCAGCAGCCCAAGGACTAGCGGGGGGCCCACAGATACGCAGTATTTT. Translated, it gives CASSPRTSGGPTDTQYF. The chain links TRBV5-1 to TRBJ2-3; 14 nucleotides match TRBD2. This CDR3 is 17 amino acids long. The trim removed 4 bases at V and 2 bases at J, leaving 6 bases unmatched. The germline gives CDR1 SGHRS, CDR2 YFSETQ. The variable domain in full, with the rest retrieved from reference TRBV5-1 and TRBJ2-3, is KAGVTQTPRYLIKTRGQQVTLSCSPISGHRSVSWYQQTPGQGLQFLFEYFSETQRNKGNFPGRFSGRQFSNSRSEMNVSTLELGDSALYLCASSPRTSGGPTDTQYFGPGTRLTVL.

This chain links TRBV9 with TRBJ1-1; tentative D call: TRBD1 (5 bases). The germline V gene has CDR1 SGDLS and CDR2 YYNGEE. V was pared by 0 bases and J by 6 bases, with 9 bases between. The CDR3 is 13 amino acids. The CDR3 sequence: CASSVEDSSEAFF. The CDR3 DNA follows: TGTGCCAGCAGCGTAGAAGACAGCTCTGAAGCTTTCTTT. The entire variable domain, with the rest obtained from reference TRBV9 and TRBJ1-1, is as follows: DSGVTQTPKHLITATGQRVTLRCSPRSGDLSVYWYQQSLDQGLQFLIQYYNGEERAKGNILERFSAQQFPDLHSELNLSSLELGDSALYFCASSVEDSSEAFFGQGTRLTVV.

The chain uses TRBV6-5 and TRBJ1-4; no clear D gene. The germline CDR1 and CDR2 sequences are MNHEY and SVGAGI. The CDR3 is 13 residues long. Trimming pared 0 bases from V and 7 bases from J, leaving 6 bases between. The CDR3 coding sequence is TGTGCCAGCAGTTACTCGGGAGGTGAAAAACTGTTTTTT. This encodes CASSYSGGEKLFF.

J is TRBJ2-5 and V is TRBV13; a weak D match, TRBD2 (5 bases). This CDR3 has 15 amino acids. Trimming left V 5 bases short and J 1 base short, with 14 bases between. CDR1 is PRHDT, CDR2 FYEKMQ, per germline (reference sequence). The CDR3 nucleotides read TGTGCCAGCAGCCTCCTCCCGGAGGCCCAAGAGACCCAGTACTTC. It specifies CASSLLPEAQETQYF.

CDR3 loop: CASSGTSSGANVLTF. For the CDR3, the DNA is TGCGCCAGCAGCGGGACATCCTCTGGGGCCAACGTCCTGACTTTC. V gene TRBV5-1 combines with J gene TRBJ2-6; D may be TRBD1 (6 bases). The CDR3 covers 15 residues. Germline lookup yields CDR1 SGHRS and CDR2 YFSETQ. V lost 4 bases and J 0 bases, leaving 8 bases between the germline ends. Variable domain in full (rest from reference TRBV5-1 and TRBJ2-6): KAGVTQTPRYLIKTRGQQVTLSCSPISGHRSVSWYQQTPGQGLQFLFEYFSETQRNKGNFPGRFSGRQFSNSRSEMNVSTLELGDSALYLCASSGTSSGANVLTFGAGSRLTVL.

The V call is TRBV9, the J call TRBJ2-6; D may be TRBD2 (6 bases). Germline V gene sequence: CDR1 SGDLS, CDR2 YYNGEE. V lost 3 bases, J lost 7 bases, and 14 bases lay in between. CDR3 length equals 15 residues. Here the CDR3 reads CASSEGLSGANVLTF. CDR3 nucleotide sequence: TGTGCCAGCAGCGAGGGACTCTCCGGAGCCAACGTCCTGACTTTC.

The chain joins TRBV30 to TRBJ2-2; D is possibly TRBD1 (6 bases). V dropped 3 bases and J dropped 2 bases, with 13 bases sitting between them. CDR1 and CDR2 (germline): GTSNPN, SVGIG (reference sequence). This CDR3 region has 15 residues. The CDR3 DNA sequence: TGTGCCTGGAGGTTAGGGGGAGCTAACACCGGGGAGCTGTTTTTT. This gives the protein CAWRLGGANTGELFF.

The rearrangement joins TRBV21-1 to TRBJ2-4; the table calls TRBD2, which could not be checked here. TRBV21-1 constitutes a pseudogene. The CDR3 totals 13 residues. CDR3 sequence: CASRPRASLIQYF. CDR3 DNA: TGTGCCAGCAGGCCCCGAGCCTCCCTAATTCAGTACTTC.

The chain employs TRBV2 and TRBJ1-5; TRBD1 aligns across 7 bases. Germline CDR1 reads SNHLY; CDR2 reads FYNNEI. After removal of 6 bases from V and 0 bases from J, the junction contained 8 bases not matched to a gene. The CDR3 contains 16 residues. CDR3 sequence: CASRRGQVDSNQPQHF. CDR3 in DNA: TGTGCCAGCAGGCGAGGACAGGTTGATAGCAATCAGCCCCAGCATTTT.

The chain combines TRBV5-1 with TRBJ2-7; the D gene is possibly TRBD1 (6 bases). CDR1 is SGHRS, CDR2 YFSETQ, per germline. This CDR3 has 12 residues. Trimming removed 3 bases at V and 3 bases at J, with 7 bases between. CDR3 loop: CASSWDNYEQYF. CDR3 in DNA: TGCGCCAGCAGCTGGGACAACTACGAGCAGTACTTC.

The rearrangement uses TRBV9 and TRBJ1-4; the match to TRBD1 covers 9 bases. With V trimmed by 3 bases and J by 5 bases, 2 bases remained unmatched. The CDR3 covers 14 residues. Per germline, CDR1 SGDLS and CDR2 YYNGEE. The CDR3 DNA is TGTGCCAGCAGCGAGGGACAGGGCAATGAAAAACTGTTTTTT. Amino acids: CASSEGQGNEKLFF.

By frequency, this clone registers medium-sized. J is TRBJ1-2 and V is TRBV6-1; 7 nucleotides match TRBD1. The CDR3 runs 14 residues. With 8 bases clipped from V and 4 bases from J, the junction kept 10 bases outside the gene matches. Germline lookup yields CDR1 MNHNS and CDR2 SASEGT. The CDR3 coding sequence is TGTGCCAGCCTCGAGACCGGGACAGTCTATGGCTACACCTTC. Translating gives CASLETGTVYGYTF.

The gene calls are TRBV27 and TRBJ2-5; perhaps TRBD1 as D (6 bases). The CDR3 runs 11 residues. V was pared by 5 bases and J by 7 bases, with 8 bases between. Germline V CDR1 and CDR2: MNHEY, SMNVEV (reference sequence). As DNA, the CDR3 is TGTGCCAGCAGTCAAGGGGGGACCCAGTACTTC. It specifies CASSQGGTQYF.

This chain joins TRBV5-1 and TRBJ2-5, with 10 positions matching TRBD2. Trimming at V came to 0 bases and at J to 2 bases, leaving 4 bases not matched to a gene. The CDR3 has 16 amino acids. Germline V gives CDR1 SGHRS, CDR2 YFSETQ. The DNA of the CDR3 is TGCGCCAGCAGCTTGGCGCCTAGCGGGGGTCAAGAGACCCAGTACTTC. As protein: CASSLAPSGGQETQYF.

This chain connects TRBV7-2 to TRBJ2-3; D gene ambiguous. The CDR3 is 16 residues long. Germline V CDR1 and CDR2: SGHTA, FQGNSA. The V and J ends lost 4 bases and 2 bases respectively, with 16 bases between them. The chain's CDR3 is CASSSLTLTSTDTQYF. In DNA form, the CDR3 reads TGTGCCAGCAGCTCCCTGACATTGACCTCCACAGATACGCAGTATTTT.

CDR3 protein: CASSPSGNEQYF. CDR3 DNA: TGTGCCAGCAGCCCTAGCGGGAACGAGCAGTACTTC. This sequence joins TRBV6-5 and TRBJ2-7, with 9 bases lining up with TRBD2. After removal of 6 bases from V and 5 bases from J, the junction contained 2 bases not matched to a gene. Germline values: CDR1 MNHEY, CDR2 SVGAGI. There are 12 residues in the CDR3.

The V gene is TRBV6-6, the J gene TRBJ1-2; possible D gene TRBD1, 5 bases. Trimming removed 7 bases at V and 3 bases at J, with 18 bases between. Germline V gives CDR1 MNHNY, CDR2 SVGAGI (reference sequence). CDR3 length equals 15 residues. The DNA of the CDR3 is TGTGCCAGCACAGACTCCGGGGGATCCCACTATGGCTACACCTTC. It specifies CASTDSGGSHYGYTF.

The chain recombines TRBV10-3 with TRBJ1-1; D gene ambiguous. Trimming took 4 bases from V and 5 from J, leaving 11 bases between them. Germline CDR1 and CDR2: ENHRY and SYGVKD. The CDR3 sequence is 13 residues long. The CDR3 spells CAISAGEGTEAFF. Written as DNA, the CDR3 is TGTGCCATCAGTGCCGGGGAGGGAACTGAAGCTTTCTTT.

For this clone: The junction does not match germline at one end; this may be a read error. The same CDR3 is also encoded by other DNA sequences in this sample. This rearrangement joins TRBV6-5 to TRBJ1-2; 10 nucleotides agree with TRBD1. Germline CDR1 MNHEY, CDR2 SVGAGI. The CDR3 is 11 amino acids. The CDR3 DNA sequence: TGCGCCAGACAGGGGGCTTTTGGCTACACCTTC. The encoded protein is CARQGAFGYTF.

V and J are TRBV6-1 and TRBJ1-1, with TRBD1 matching over 7 bases. This CDR3 is 14 amino acids long. Unmatched junction bases numbered 11, after V lost 7 bases and J lost 6 bases. Germline V gives CDR1 MNHNS, CDR2 SASEGT. CDR3 in amino acids: CASKLDRVMAEAFF. In nucleotides, the CDR3 is TGTGCCAGCAAGCTAGACAGGGTCATGGCTGAAGCTTTCTTT.

The chain uses TRBV19 and TRBJ1-2; 8 bases align to TRBD1. The CDR3 is 13 amino acids. The germline V gene encodes CDR1 LNHDA and CDR2 SQIVND (reference sequence). V was pared by 1 base and J by 7 bases, with 2 bases of the junction left unmatched. The CDR3 DNA sequence: TGTGCCAGTAGTATAGGACAGGGGTCTGGCTACACCTTC. Amino acids: CASSIGQGSGYTF.

The J gene is TRBJ2-7, the V gene TRBV27; 7 bases fit TRBD1. CDR3 length: 15 amino acids. The V and J ends lost 0 bases and 3 bases, in that order; junction bases with no gene match: 5. Germline V gene lookup returns CDR1 MNHEY and CDR2 SMNVEV (reference sequence). CDR3 sequence (DNA): TGTGCCAGCAGTTTATCTGCGGCAGGGGGCTACGAGCAGTACTTC. As protein: CASSLSAAGGYEQYF.

The chain has TRBV28 and TRBJ1-6; tentative D call: TRBD1 (5 bases). V was cut by 8 bases and J by 13 bases, with 24 bases left in between. The CDR3 totals 15 residues. CDR1 MDHEN and CDR2 SYDVKM come from the germline V gene. Here the CDR3 DNA reads TGTGCCAGCCAGGGAGGGGCGCCCGGCTTCGGGCCCCTCCACTTT. Amino acids: CASQGGAPGFGPLHF.

The J gene is TRBJ2-1, the V gene TRBV6-5; 7 bases align to TRBD2. CDR3 size: 15 residues. Germline V gene sequence: CDR1 MNHEY, CDR2 SVGAGI. After removal of 2 bases from V and 4 bases from J, the junction contained 5 bases not matched to a gene. The CDR3 DNA follows: TGTGCCAGCAGTTACGGCGAGCGGGGTTACAATGAGCAGTTCTTC. This translates into CASSYGERGYNEQFF.

The chain carries TRBV5-4 and TRBJ2-5; no clear D gene. The end of the DNA aligns better with TRBJ2-7, so the J call may be wrong. Per germline, CDR1 SGHNT and CDR2 YYREEE (reference sequence). There are 12 residues in the CDR3. The CDR3 nucleotides are TGTGCCACCGCCGGAGAATCCTACGAGCAGTACTTC. This codes for CATAGESYEQYF.

This chain uses TRBV7-8 with TRBJ2-5, with a tentative D call TRBD2 (6 bases). Germline V lookup: CDR1 SGHVS, CDR2 FQNEAQ. The V and J ends lost 6 bases and 5 bases respectively, with 13 bases between them. The CDR3 covers 13 residues. CDR3 sequence reads: CASSWDSKETQYF. The CDR3 DNA follows: TGTGCCAGCAGTTGGGACTCTAAGGAGACCCAGTACTTC.